Below are 20 T cell receptor beta chains sequenced from a single sample in a study of T-cell reconstitution after alpha-beta-depleted transplantation in children (dated by TCRdb to the mid-2010s). Receptors were amplified or captured by PCR. Instrument on record: Illumina HiSeq 2500. To normalize quantification of the TCRbeta repertoire, the TCR libraries were built with molecular barcoding that relied on unique molecular identifiers. TCRdb itself trimmed the public reads at Q25 with fastp, ran MiXCR and retained productive beta chains. Identical CDR3 proteins give one entry, which carries the most common genes and DNA. This sample gives a few hundred thousand distinct CDR3 sequences in total; about an eighth of them show up just once. 5% to 6% of the sample goes to the ten largest clones. The sample consisted of PBMCs from the stem cell graft donor, taken from the stem cell graft. These receptors came from a human donor who donated a stem cell graft to a child with combined immunodeficiency.

This clonotype was found a few times. The chain couples TRBV12-3 or TRBV12-4 to TRBJ2-7, with TRBD1 as a possible D gene (6 bases). Trimming stripped 5 bases from V and 9 bases from J, with 14 bases between. The CDR3 is 12 residues long. Here the CDR3 reads CASSLRDIGQYF. The CDR3 coding sequence is TGTGCCAGCAGTCTCAGGGACATCGGGCAGTACTTC.

This chain links TRBV29-1 with TRBJ2-2; D unclear. The CDR3 extends over 15 amino acids. Per the germline V gene, CDR1 is SQVTM and CDR2 is ANQGSEA. V dropped 3 bases and J dropped 2 bases, with 13 bases sitting between them. The CDR3, as DNA: TGCAGCGTTGATGTCACTGGCAGCAACACCGGGGAGCTGTTTTTT. It is translated as CSVDVTGSNTGELFF.

This clonotype was seen at least ten times. J is TRBJ2-2 and V is TRBV6-5; D call uncertain. CDR3 size: 14 residues. Germline V CDR1 and CDR2: MNHEY, SVGAGI. Trimming pared 6 bases from V and 2 bases from J, leaving 10 bases between. DNA of the CDR3: TGTGCCAGCAGCAGCTTCAGTAACACCGGGGAGCTGTTTTTT. Its protein product is CASSSFSNTGELFF.

This clonotype has ten or more counts. The rearrangement uses TRBV6-5 and TRBJ2-2; D perhaps matches TRBD1 (5 bases). This CDR3 is 15 amino acids long. The ends were cut back, 2 bases at V and 0 bases at J, with 7 bases in the middle. Germline-derived CDR1 and CDR2 are MNHEY and SVGAGI. The CDR3 coding sequence is TGTGCCAGCAGTTACGTAGGGGCGAACACCGGGGAGCTGTTTTTT. Translating it yields CASSYVGANTGELFF.

The chain couples TRBV12-3 or TRBV12-4 to TRBJ2-7, with D possibly matching TRBD1 (5 bases). The CDR3 consists of 15 residues. V lost 2 bases and J lost 0, with 11 bases in between. The CDR3 sequence is CASSLTPGISYEQYF. For the CDR3, the DNA is TGTGCCAGCAGTTTAACTCCAGGGATCTCCTACGAGCAGTACTTC.

This clonotype came up many times. The gene calls are TRBV12-3 or TRBV12-4 and TRBJ2-5; D is possibly TRBD2 (6 bases). The CDR3 runs to 14 residues. Trimming took off 2 bases at V and 4 bases at J, with 11 bases between the two ends. The CDR3 here is CASSLTGLRETQYF. CDR3 nucleotides: TGTGCCAGCAGTTTAACGGGACTCCGAGAGACCCAGTACTTC.

This clonotype was seen repeatedly, ten times or more. The chain links TRBV5-1 to TRBJ2-3, with D maybe TRBD1 (6 bases). This CDR3 has 14 amino acids. V shed 0 bases and J shed 4 bases, with 9 bases lying between them. The germline gives CDR1 SGHRS, CDR2 YFSETQ. The CDR3 DNA follows: TGCGCCAGCAGCTTGGGTGCAGGGGCAGATACGCAGTATTTT. Residues: CASSLGAGADTQYF.

There are a few counts of this clonotype. The chain links TRBV29-1 to TRBJ2-5; 10 nucleotides align to TRBD2. This CDR3 is built from 14 residues. In germline, CDR1 is SQVTM, CDR2 ANQGSEA. Germline trimming cut 6 bases from V and 5 bases from J; bases unmatched to any gene: 9. In nucleotides, the CDR3 is TGCAGCGTAATAAGCGGGAGGGCTTGGGAGACCCAGTACTTC. Translation gives CSVISGRAWETQYF.

The chain joins TRBV11-2 to TRBJ1-3, with 7 bases matching TRBD1. This CDR3 is built from 16 residues. The V gene's germline CDR1 is SGHAT and CDR2 FQNNGV. V lost 5 bases, J lost 0 bases, and 7 bases stayed unmatched. CDR3 amino acids: CASSNTGAGSGNTIYF. Written as DNA, the CDR3 is TGTGCCAGCAGCAATACAGGGGCGGGCTCTGGAAACACCATATATTTT.

Only a few counts were recorded for this clonotype. The chain couples TRBV28 to TRBJ2-7; 9 nucleotides line up with TRBD1. Germline trimming cut 6 bases from V and 2 bases from J; bases unmatched to any gene: 11. The CDR3 loop spans 16 amino acids. CDR1 and CDR2 from the germline V gene are MDHEN and SYDVKM. CDR3 residues: CASSSAGTGKTYEQYF. The CDR3 region has the DNA TGTGCCAGCAGCTCCGCAGGGACAGGGAAAACCTACGAGCAGTACTTC.

The CDR3 DNA reads TGCAGTGCTAGAGATCCCCAGGGGGGGTCTGAAGCTTTCTTT. Translation: CSARDPQGGSEAFF. The chain uses TRBV20-1 and TRBJ1-1; 7 bases line up with TRBD1. Germline CDR1 and CDR2: DFQATT and SNEGSKA (reference sequence). V was clipped by 0 bases and J by 6 bases; unmatched bases: 7. This CDR3 is 14 amino acids long.

The V gene is TRBV12-3 or TRBV12-4, the J gene TRBJ2-7; tentative D call: TRBD2 (6 bases). V shed 3 bases and J shed 7 bases, with 13 bases lying between them. The CDR3 spans 13 residues. This CDR3 reads CASSFGSAGEQYF. The CDR3 nucleotides read TGTGCCAGCAGTTTTGGCTCCGCGGGGGAGCAGTACTTC.

This clonotype was counted ten times or more. This chain links TRBV10-3 with TRBJ1-2, with D perhaps matching TRBD1 (5 bases). Trimming took off 10 bases at V and 6 bases at J, with 15 bases between the two ends. The CDR3 runs to 12 residues. Germline V gene lookup returns CDR1 ENHRY and CDR2 SYGVKD. The CDR3 DNA is TGTGCCACCATGACAGTAGACAATGGCTACACCTTC. This sequence encodes CATMTVDNGYTF.

V usage is TRBV9 and J usage is TRBJ2-1; 7 nucleotides align to TRBD2. This CDR3 contains 15 residues. CDR1 is SGDLS and CDR2 is YYNGEE in the germline V gene. V shed 3 bases and J 0 bases; nucleotides not matched to a gene: 3. The DNA of the CDR3 is TGTGCCAGCAGCGCCAGCGGGATCTCCTACAATGAGCAGTTCTTC. This gives the protein CASSASGISYNEQFF.

This chain joins TRBV27 and TRBJ2-3, with D perhaps matching TRBD2 (6 bases). From germline, CDR1 is MNHEY and CDR2 SMNVEV (reference sequence). This CDR3 comprises 13 residues. Trimming pared 2 bases from V and 6 bases from J, leaving 9 bases between. The CDR3 loop is CASSLPLADTQYF. Here the CDR3 DNA reads TGTGCCAGCAGTTTACCCCTAGCGGATACGCAGTATTTT.

This clonotype was recorded many times. The chain is built from TRBV19 and TRBJ2-1; D might be TRBD2 (6 bases). CDR1 is LNHDA, CDR2 SQIVND, per germline (reference sequence). Trimming removed 4 bases at V and 4 bases at J, with 14 bases between. This CDR3 contains 15 residues. The CDR3 here is CASSKAGWQYNEQFF. CDR3 DNA sequence: TGTGCCAGTAGTAAGGCGGGATGGCAGTACAATGAGCAGTTCTTC.

The chain links TRBV7-9 to TRBJ1-1; D possibly corresponds to TRBD1 (5 bases). V was clipped by 7 bases and J by 1 base, with 22 bases between them. The CDR3 runs to 17 residues. Per germline, CDR1 SEHNR and CDR2 FQNEAQ (reference sequence). The CDR3 DNA sequence: TGTGCCAGCACCGCGACAGCCGTATCCTCGGAGAACACTGAAGCTTTCTTT. As protein: CASTATAVSSENTEAFF.

CDR3 protein: CASSKRQGLGDQPQHF. CDR3 DNA sequence: TGTGCCAGCAGTAAACGACAGGGTCTGGGGGATCAGCCCCAGCATTTT. The V and J genes are TRBV6-6 and TRBJ1-5; 7 bases line up with TRBD1. This CDR3 spans 16 amino acids. The trim removed 5 bases at V and 5 bases at J, leaving 12 bases unmatched. CDR1 and CDR2 (germline): MNHNY, SVGAGI (reference sequence).

The V gene is TRBV6-1, the J gene TRBJ1-5; D uncertain. CDR1 MNHNS and CDR2 SASEGT come from the germline V gene. The V end was cut by 5 bases, the J end by 2 bases, with 13 bases between. The CDR3 has 15 residues. The CDR3 bases are TGTGCCAGCAGTCCGGCCTGGGGTGGCAATCAGCCCCAGCATTTT. Translating it yields CASSPAWGGNQPQHF.

The chain recombines TRBV9 with TRBJ2-1, with unresolved D. The germline V gene has CDR1 SGDLS and CDR2 YYNGEE. The V end lost 4 bases, the J end lost 2 bases, and 31 bases lay between the germline ends. The CDR3 loop spans 21 amino acids. The CDR3 loop reads CASSSPRKEPVKKVTYNEQFF. CDR3 in DNA: TGTGCCAGCAGCTCGCCCCGAAAAGAGCCCGTGAAAAAGGTTACCTACAATGAGCAGTTCTTC.